The 9 T cell receptor beta chains in this list originate from one sample, sequenced in a study of blood T cell repertoires in COVID-19 (dated by TCRdb to 2020 to 2021). Library creation used the immunoSEQ multiplex PCR assay. The table comes from immuneACCESS by way of TCRdb, which keeps in-frame sequences with V and J called. Part of the clones is missing from these tables; in studies checked, under half for an unresolved V gene and the rest for unknown reasons. The sample table contains 200,000 to 250,000 clones; only one count was recorded for around 86% of them. The ten largest clones take up 3% to 3.5% of the sample. The sequencing sample was made of peripheral blood. The receptors shown here come from a woman aged 25-40 years who had recovered from COVID-19.

The chain recombines TRBV13 with TRBJ2-1, with 7 bases fitting TRBD1. The CDR3 is 15 residues long. The V gene end was trimmed by 4 bases and the J gene end by 3 bases; junction bases not matched to a gene: 6. The germline V gene has CDR1 PRHDT and CDR2 FYEKMQ (reference sequence). The CDR3 protein is CASSSGTDLYNEQFF. DNA for the CDR3: TGTGCCAGCAGCTCCGGGACAGACCTCTACAATGAGCAGTTCTTC.

The chain couples TRBV7-9 to TRBJ1-3; D perhaps matches TRBD1 (6 bases). Germline-derived CDR1 and CDR2 are SEHNR and FQNEAQ (reference sequence). This CDR3 has 14 amino acids. V was clipped by 1 base and J by 2 bases, with 6 bases between them. CDR3 DNA sequence: TGTGCCAGCAGCTTAGGGACAGCTGGAAACACCATATATTTT. It translates to CASSLGTAGNTIYF.

This chain links TRBV2 with TRBJ2-1; 8 bases map to TRBD2. Germline V gives CDR1 SNHLY, CDR2 FYNNEI. V lost 5 bases and J lost 12; bases outside the gene matches: 18. This CDR3 is built from 16 residues. The CDR3, as DNA: TGTGCCAGCAGTAACCCGTCCGGGGGGGCCTTTAAGGTGCAGTTCTTC. It is translated as CASSNPSGGAFKVQFF.

The chain has TRBV5-1 and TRBJ2-3; D not certain. CDR1 and CDR2 (germline): SGHRS, YFSETQ. V was pared by 0 bases and J by 0 bases, with 14 bases between. The CDR3 covers 17 residues. The CDR3 DNA reads as TGCGCCAGCAGCTTGGCCCCTATGGGTAGCAGCACAGATACGCAGTATTTT. The encoded protein is CASSLAPMGSSTDTQYF.

The chain links TRBV27 to TRBJ1-1, with D possibly matching TRBD1 (5 bases). The V gene's germline CDR1 is MNHEY and CDR2 SMNVEV (reference sequence). Trimming removed 2 bases at V and 1 base at J, with 5 bases between. The CDR3 has 13 residues. The CDR3 DNA sequence: TGTGCCAGCAGTTTAACAGGGAACACTGAAGCTTTCTTT. Its protein is CASSLTGNTEAFF.

The J gene is TRBJ1-2, the V gene TRBV4-1, with D maybe TRBD1 (6 bases). The germline V gene has CDR1 MGHRA and CDR2 YSYEKL. The CDR3 runs to 16 residues. V was trimmed by 4 bases and J by 6 bases, leaving 21 bases between them. CDR3 bases: TGCGCCAGCAGCCCCGGATCGAGAGGGGGGGTTAATGGCTACACCTTC. Translation: CASSPGSRGGVNGYTF.

This rearrangement joins TRBV6-2 or TRBV6-3 to TRBJ2-1; TRBD1 aligns across 10 bases. The germline V gene encodes CDR1 MNHEY and CDR2 SVGEGT. Trimming removed 6 bases from V and 6 bases from J; junction bases left unmatched: 5. The CDR3 length is 14 residues. CDR3 amino acids: CASSRDRGPNEQFF. The CDR3 DNA sequence: TGTGCCAGCAGCCGGGACAGGGGCCCCAATGAGCAGTTCTTC.

Comment on this clone: The same CDR3 also results from other DNA sequences found in this sample. The chain combines TRBV5-1 with TRBJ2-5, with D tentatively TRBD1 (7 bases). V gave up 5 bases and J gave up 0 bases, with 14 bases separating them. Germline V CDR1 and CDR2: SGHRS, YFSETQ. This CDR3 contains 15 residues. CDR3 nucleotide sequence: TGCGCCAGCAGTCTACAGGGGAGGTACCAAGAGACCCAGTACTTC. Translated: CASSLQGRYQETQYF.

This chain connects TRBV6-2 or TRBV6-3 to TRBJ2-3; TRBD2 matches at 8 bases. V dropped 4 bases and J dropped 6; count of bases not matched to a gene: 12. The CDR3 sequence is 16 residues long. CDR1 and CDR2 (germline): MNHEY, SVGEGT. The DNA for the CDR3 is TGTGCCAGCAGTTCGATTAACCGGGGGGGCGCGGATACGCAGTATTTT. Translated, it gives CASSSINRGGADTQYF.